This is a list of T cell receptor beta chains from one sample in a study of cytomegalovirus exposure and HLA in healthy donors. Measured with immunoSEQ multiplex PCR; TCRdb has only the in-frame clones, and not every one. Of 99,000 or so clones listed, 13% to 15% are singletons. Sequencing used PBMCs. These receptors all come from a female donor in good health and CMV-seronegative. Both conserved end residues are part of each CDR3. The order of the fields is D gene, V gene, clone size, J gene, CDR3 length, CDR3 protein, CDR3 DNA. A D gene is named only where the DNA matches it firmly. Not all rows give a size; the values are once, few, many and, for expanded clones, a class.

d_gene: TRBD2
v_gene: TRBV7-2
abundance: NA
j_gene: TRBJ2-7
len: 19
CDR3aa: CASSLDWLAGGPKGYEQYF
CDR3nt: TGTGCCAGCAGCTTAGATTGGCTAGCGGGGGGGCCTAAGGGATACGAGCAGTACTTC

d_gene: TRBD2
v_gene: TRBV5-1
abundance: few
j_gene: TRBJ2-3
len: 16
CDR3aa: CASSLARLAGTDTQYF
CDR3nt: TGCGCCAGCAGCTTGGCCCGGCTAGCGGGCACAGATACGCAGTATTTT

d_gene: TRBD2
v_gene: TRBV18
abundance: NA
j_gene: TRBJ2-7
len: 14
CDR3aa: CASSPRAGENEQYF
CDR3nt: TGTGCCAGCTCACCACGCGCGGGAGAAAACGAGCAGTACTTC

d_gene: NA
v_gene: TRBV7-8
abundance: NA
j_gene: TRBJ2-7
len: 13
CDR3aa: CASSLGRLSEQYF
CDR3nt: TGTGCCAGCAGCTTGGGCAGGCTGTCCGAGCAGTACTTC

d_gene: NA
v_gene: TRBV29-1
abundance: few
j_gene: TRBJ1-1
len: 13
CDR3aa: CSVSQFANTEAFF
CDR3nt: TGCAGCGTTTCGCAGTTTGCGAACACTGAAGCTTTCTTT

d_gene: TRBD1
v_gene: TRBV27
abundance: NA
j_gene: TRBJ1-1
len: 16
CDR3aa: CASRGTGVVANTEAFF
CDR3nt: TGTGCCAGCAGGGGGACAGGGGTCGTGGCCAACACTGAAGCTTTCTTT

d_gene: NA
v_gene: TRBV6-5
abundance: many
j_gene: TRBJ1-4
len: 13
CDR3aa: CASSSYGREKLFF
CDR3nt: TGTGCCAGCAGCTCCTACGGGAGGGAAAAACTGTTTTTT

d_gene: TRBD2
v_gene: TRBV7-9
abundance: few
j_gene: TRBJ2-7
len: 15
CDR3aa: CASSLAQAGYYEQYF
CDR3nt: TGTGCCAGCAGCTTAGCTCAAGCGGGATACTACGAGCAGTACTTC

d_gene: NA
v_gene: TRBV4-3
abundance: once
j_gene: TRBJ2-7
len: 17
CDR3aa: CASSQGPGTLTSYEQYF
CDR3nt: TGCGCCAGCAGCCAAGGGCCCGGGACACTTACGAGCTACGAGCAGTACTTC

d_gene: NA
v_gene: TRBV11-2
abundance: NA
j_gene: TRBJ1-1
len: 13
CDR3aa: CASSLGGNTEAFF
CDR3nt: TGTGCCAGCAGCTTAGGAGGGAACACTGAAGCTTTCTTT

d_gene: NA
v_gene: TRBV10-3
abundance: NA
j_gene: TRBJ1-2
len: 15
CDR3aa: CAISERQGRDYGYTF
CDR3nt: TGTGCCATCAGTGAGAGGCAGGGGCGCGACTATGGCTACACCTTC

d_gene: NA
v_gene: TRBV15
abundance: few
j_gene: TRBJ2-3
len: 17
CDR3aa: CATSRDLQSLGPDTQYF
CDR3nt: TGTGCCACCAGCAGAGATCTGCAGAGCTTGGGCCCAGATACGCAGTATTTT

d_gene: NA
v_gene: TRBV9
abundance: few
j_gene: TRBJ1-4
len: 15
CDR3aa: CASSVYQGSDEKLFF
CDR3nt: TGTGCCAGCAGCGTTTACCAGGGCTCGGATGAAAAACTGTTTTTT

d_gene: NA
v_gene: TRBV6-1
abundance: few
j_gene: TRBJ1-5
len: 15
CDR3aa: CASNERPDSNQPQHF
CDR3nt: TGTGCCAGCAACGAGCGTCCAGACAGCAATCAGCCCCAGCATTTT

d_gene: NA
v_gene: TRBV5-1
abundance: few
j_gene: TRBJ2-5
len: 16
CDR3aa: CASSLDGQGMGKTQYF
CDR3nt: TGCGCCAGCAGCTTGGATGGGCAGGGGATGGGAAAGACCCAGTACTTC

d_gene: TRBD1
v_gene: TRBV10-3
abundance: few
j_gene: TRBJ2-1
len: 15
CDR3aa: CATVTDRGTYNEQFF
CDR3nt: TGTGCCACCGTGACTGACAGGGGAACCTACAATGAGCAGTTCTTC

d_gene: TRBD1
v_gene: TRBV19
abundance: NA
j_gene: TRBJ1-2
len: 14
CDR3aa: CASSSRQGNYGYTF
CDR3nt: TGTGCCAGTAGTTCGCGACAGGGAAACTATGGCTACACCTTC

d_gene: TRBD1
v_gene: TRBV28
abundance: NA
j_gene: TRBJ1-5
len: 15
CDR3aa: CASSPRTGPTQPQHF
CDR3nt: TGTGCCAGCAGTCCCCGGACAGGGCCCACTCAGCCCCAGCATTTT

d_gene: TRBD2
v_gene: TRBV11-3
abundance: NA
j_gene: TRBJ2-5
len: 17
CDR3aa: CASSPGPGLPSGETQYF
CDR3nt: TGTGCCAGCAGCCCAGGACCGGGACTACCGAGCGGAGAGACCCAGTACTTC

d_gene: NA
v_gene: TRBV9
abundance: few
j_gene: TRBJ1-4
len: 16
CDR3aa: CASSRGLVATNEKLFF
CDR3nt: TGTGCCAGCAGCAGGGGACTGGTTGCAACTAATGAAAAACTGTTTTTT